This T cell receptor beta chain was observed in a study of blood T cells in healthy people across ages. General study results and limits: Higher diversity and more naive CD4+ cells were features of long-lived donors, compared to aged donors.

Primed by a sample-barcoded 5' primer and a J-beta primer mix, a second PCR proceeded for 7 to 11 cycles. With 12 random nucleotides, a template-switch adaptor tagged each individual cDNA molecule. Each CDR3 protein gets one entry after TCRdb re-called the 5' RACE reads with MiXCR. The table lists about 720,000 distinct CDR3 sequences, 20% to 25% of them singletons. About this clonotype: What it binds is unknown.

Sequencing used blood. This TCR derives from a man between 70 and 80 years old in good health.

The CDR3 here is CASTTVSYNSPLHF. The CDR3 coding sequence is TGTGCCAGCACTACGGTCTCCTATAATTCACCCCTCCACTTT. The chain carries TRBV6-5 and TRBJ1-6; no firm D call. Trimming stripped 7 bases from V and 0 bases from J, with 7 bases between. Germline V gene sequence: CDR1 MNHEY, CDR2 SVGAGI. The CDR3 length is 14 residues.